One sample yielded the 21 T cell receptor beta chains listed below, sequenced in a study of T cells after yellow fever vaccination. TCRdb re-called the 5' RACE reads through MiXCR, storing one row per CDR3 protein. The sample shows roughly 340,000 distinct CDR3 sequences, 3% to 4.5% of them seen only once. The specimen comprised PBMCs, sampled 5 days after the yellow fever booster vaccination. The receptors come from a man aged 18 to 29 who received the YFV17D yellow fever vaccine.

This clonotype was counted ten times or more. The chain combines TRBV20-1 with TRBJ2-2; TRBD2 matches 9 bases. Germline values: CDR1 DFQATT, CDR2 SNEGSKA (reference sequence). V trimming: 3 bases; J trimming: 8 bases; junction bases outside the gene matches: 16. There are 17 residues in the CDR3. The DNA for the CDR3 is TGCAGTGCTAGGCCCTGGGGCCTAGCGGGGTCTAGGGGGGAGCTGTTTTTT. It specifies CSARPWGLAGSRGELFF.

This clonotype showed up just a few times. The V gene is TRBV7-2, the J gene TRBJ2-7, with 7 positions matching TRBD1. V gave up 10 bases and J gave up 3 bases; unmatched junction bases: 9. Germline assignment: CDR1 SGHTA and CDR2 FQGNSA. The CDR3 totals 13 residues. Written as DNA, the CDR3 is TGTGCCACCTCCGGGACAGACTTCTACGAGCAGTACTTC. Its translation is CATSGTDFYEQYF.

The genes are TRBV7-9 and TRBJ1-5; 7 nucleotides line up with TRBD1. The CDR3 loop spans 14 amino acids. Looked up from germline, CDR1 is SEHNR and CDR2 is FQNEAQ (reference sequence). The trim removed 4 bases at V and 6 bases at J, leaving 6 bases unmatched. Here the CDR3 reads CASSSGGLSQPQHF. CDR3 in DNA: TGTGCCAGCAGCTCAGGGGGACTCAGTCAGCCCCAGCATTTT.

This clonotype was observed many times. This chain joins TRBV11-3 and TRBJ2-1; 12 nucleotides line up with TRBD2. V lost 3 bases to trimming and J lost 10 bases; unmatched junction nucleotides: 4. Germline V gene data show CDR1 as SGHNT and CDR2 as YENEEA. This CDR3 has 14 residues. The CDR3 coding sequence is TGTGCCAGCAGCTTTTCTAGCGGGGGGGGCGAGCAGTTCTTC. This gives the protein CASSFSSGGGEQFF.

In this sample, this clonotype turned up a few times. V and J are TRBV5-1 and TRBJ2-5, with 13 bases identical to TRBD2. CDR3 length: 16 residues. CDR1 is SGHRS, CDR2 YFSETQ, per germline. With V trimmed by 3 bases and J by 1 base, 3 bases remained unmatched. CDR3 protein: CASSWRLAGGQETQYF. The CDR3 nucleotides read TGCGCCAGCAGCTGGCGACTAGCGGGAGGCCAAGAGACCCAGTACTTC.

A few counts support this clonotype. In DNA form, the CDR3 reads TGCGCCAGCAGCCGGGGTCATGTTGGTGGCTACACCTTC. Amino acids: CASSRGHVGGYTF. The chain is built from TRBV4-1 and TRBJ1-2, with D unresolved. Trimming left V 4 bases short and J 7 bases short, with 13 bases between. The germline V gene has CDR1 MGHRA and CDR2 YSYEKL. This CDR3 spans 13 amino acids.

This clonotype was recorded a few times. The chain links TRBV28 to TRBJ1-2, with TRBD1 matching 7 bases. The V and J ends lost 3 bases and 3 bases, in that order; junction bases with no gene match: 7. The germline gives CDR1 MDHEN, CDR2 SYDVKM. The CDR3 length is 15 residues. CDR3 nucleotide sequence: TGTGCCAGCAGTTTGGAGGGGGCAAACGACTATGGCTACACCTTC. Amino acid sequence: CASSLEGANDYGYTF.

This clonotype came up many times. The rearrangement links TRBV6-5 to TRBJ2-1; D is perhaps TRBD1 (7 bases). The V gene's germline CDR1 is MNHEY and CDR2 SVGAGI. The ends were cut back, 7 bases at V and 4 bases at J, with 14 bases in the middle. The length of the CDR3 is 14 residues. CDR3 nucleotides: TGTGCCAGCACTGACGCAGGGGGGTACAATGAGCAGTTCTTC. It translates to CASTDAGGYNEQFF.

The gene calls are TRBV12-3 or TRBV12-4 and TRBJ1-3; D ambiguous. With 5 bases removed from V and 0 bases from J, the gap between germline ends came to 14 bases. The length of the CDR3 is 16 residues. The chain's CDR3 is CASSELLRSSGNTIYF. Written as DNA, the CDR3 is TGTGCCAGCAGTGAACTACTACGATCCTCTGGAAACACCATATATTTT.

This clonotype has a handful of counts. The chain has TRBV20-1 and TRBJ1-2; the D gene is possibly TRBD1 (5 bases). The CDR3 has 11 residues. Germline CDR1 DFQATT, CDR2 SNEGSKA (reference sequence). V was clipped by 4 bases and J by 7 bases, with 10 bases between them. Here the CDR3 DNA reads TGCAGTGCTACAGGGCCCGGTGGCTACACCTTC. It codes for CSATGPGGYTF.

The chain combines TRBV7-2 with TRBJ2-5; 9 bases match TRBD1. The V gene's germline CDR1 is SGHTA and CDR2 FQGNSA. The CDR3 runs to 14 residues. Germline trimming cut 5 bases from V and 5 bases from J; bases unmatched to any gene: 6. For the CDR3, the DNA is TGTGCCAGCAGCAGGGACAGGGTTGGGGAGACCCAGTACTTC. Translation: CASSRDRVGETQYF. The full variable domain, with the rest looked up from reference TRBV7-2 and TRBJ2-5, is GAGVSQSPSNKVTEKGKDVELRCDPISGHTALYWYRQSLGQGLEFLIYFQGNSAPDKSGLPSDRFSAERTGGSVSTLTIQRTQQEDSAVYLCASSRDRVGETQYFGPGTRLLVL.

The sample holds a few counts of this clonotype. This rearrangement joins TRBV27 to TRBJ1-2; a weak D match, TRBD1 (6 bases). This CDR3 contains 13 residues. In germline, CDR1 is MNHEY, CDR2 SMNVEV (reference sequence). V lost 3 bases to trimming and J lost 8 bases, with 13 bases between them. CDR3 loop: CASSFGGPYGYTF. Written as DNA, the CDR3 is TGTGCCAGCAGTTTCGGGGGGCCCTACGGCTACACCTTC.

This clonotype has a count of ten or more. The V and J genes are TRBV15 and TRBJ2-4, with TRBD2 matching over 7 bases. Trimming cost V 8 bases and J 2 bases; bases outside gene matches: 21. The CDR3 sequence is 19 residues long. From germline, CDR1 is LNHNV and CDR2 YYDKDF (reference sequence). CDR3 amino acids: CATLTRLFGRAITKNIQYF. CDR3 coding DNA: TGTGCCACCCTCACCCGATTATTTGGGAGGGCCATTACCAAAAACATTCAGTACTTC.

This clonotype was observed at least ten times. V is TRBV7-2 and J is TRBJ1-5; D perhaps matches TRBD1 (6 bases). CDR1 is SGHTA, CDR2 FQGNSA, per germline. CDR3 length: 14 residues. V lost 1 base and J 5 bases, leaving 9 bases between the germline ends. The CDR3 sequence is CASSLVEGDQPQHF. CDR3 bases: TGTGCCAGCAGCTTAGTTGAGGGGGATCAGCCCCAGCATTTT.

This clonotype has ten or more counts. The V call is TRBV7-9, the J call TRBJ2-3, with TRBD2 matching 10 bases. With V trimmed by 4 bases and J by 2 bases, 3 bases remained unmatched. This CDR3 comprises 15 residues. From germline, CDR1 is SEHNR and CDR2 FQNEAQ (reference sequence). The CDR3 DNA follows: TGTGCCAGCAGCTCACTAGCGGGGTTCACAGATACGCAGTATTTT. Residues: CASSSLAGFTDTQYF.

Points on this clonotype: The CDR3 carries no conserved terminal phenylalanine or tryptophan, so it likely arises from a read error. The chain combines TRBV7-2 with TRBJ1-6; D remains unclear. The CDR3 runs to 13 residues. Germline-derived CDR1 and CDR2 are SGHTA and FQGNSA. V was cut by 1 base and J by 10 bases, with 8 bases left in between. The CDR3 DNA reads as TGTGCCAGCAGCTTAGGGGGAGGGTCACCCCTCCACCTT. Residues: CASSLGGGSPLHL.

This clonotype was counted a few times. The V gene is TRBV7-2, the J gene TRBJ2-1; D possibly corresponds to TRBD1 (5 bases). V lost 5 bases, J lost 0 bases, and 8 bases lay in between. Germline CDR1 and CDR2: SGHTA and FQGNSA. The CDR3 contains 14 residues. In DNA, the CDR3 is TGTGCCAGCAGCCGACAGACCTCCTACAATGAGCAGTTCTTC. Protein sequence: CASSRQTSYNEQFF.

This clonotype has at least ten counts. The CDR3 DNA reads TGTGCCAGCAGCTTAGGGGTACCAAACATTCAGTACTTC. It encodes CASSLGVPNIQYF. This chain uses TRBV11-2 with TRBJ2-4; D unresolved. The CDR3 is 13 amino acids. V shed 1 base and J shed 6 bases, with 7 bases lying between them. Germline V gives CDR1 SGHAT, CDR2 FQNNGV.

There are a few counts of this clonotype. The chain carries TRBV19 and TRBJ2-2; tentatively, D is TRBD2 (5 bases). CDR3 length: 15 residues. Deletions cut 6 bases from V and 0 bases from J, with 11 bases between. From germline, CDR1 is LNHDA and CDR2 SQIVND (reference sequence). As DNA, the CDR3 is TGTGCCAGTAGGCGAGGGCATCCGAACACCGGGGAGCTGTTTTTT. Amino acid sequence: CASRRGHPNTGELFF. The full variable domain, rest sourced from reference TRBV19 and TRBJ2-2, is DGGITQSPKYLFRKEGQNVTLSCEQNLNHDAMYWYRQDPGQGLRLIYYSQIVNDFQKGDIAEGYSVSREKKESFPLTVTSAQKNPTAFYLCASRRGHPNTGELFFGEGSRLTVL.

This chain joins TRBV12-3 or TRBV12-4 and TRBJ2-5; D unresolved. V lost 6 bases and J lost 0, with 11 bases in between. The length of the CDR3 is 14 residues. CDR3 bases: TGTGCCAGCAGCCCAGATGCGTACCAAGAGACCCAGTACTTC. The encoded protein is CASSPDAYQETQYF.

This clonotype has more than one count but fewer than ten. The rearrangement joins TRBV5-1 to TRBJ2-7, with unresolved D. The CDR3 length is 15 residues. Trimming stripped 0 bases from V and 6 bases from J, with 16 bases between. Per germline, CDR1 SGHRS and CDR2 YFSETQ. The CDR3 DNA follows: TGCGCCAGCAGCTTGGTGCCGATAGGAATTGGCGAGCAGTACGTC. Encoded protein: CASSLVPIGIGEQYV.